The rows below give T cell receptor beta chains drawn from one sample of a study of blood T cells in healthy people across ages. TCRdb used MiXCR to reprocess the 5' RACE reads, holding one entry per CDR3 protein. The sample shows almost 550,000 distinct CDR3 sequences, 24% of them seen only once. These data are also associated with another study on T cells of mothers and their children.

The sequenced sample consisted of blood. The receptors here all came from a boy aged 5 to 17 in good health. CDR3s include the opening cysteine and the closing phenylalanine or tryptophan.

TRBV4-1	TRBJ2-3	CASSQEELGQGADTQYF
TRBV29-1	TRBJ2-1	CSVVTLSSYNEQFF
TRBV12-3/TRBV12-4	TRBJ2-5	CASSLGRGKYQETQYF
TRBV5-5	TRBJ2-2	CASSLTGTANTGELFF
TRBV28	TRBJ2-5	CASRRGVLETQYF
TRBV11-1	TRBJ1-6	CASSSVFSSPLHF
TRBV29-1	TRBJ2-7	CSVRLDGTSGRRSSYEQYF
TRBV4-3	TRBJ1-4	CASSQGGWEEKLFF
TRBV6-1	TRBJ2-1	CASRDTSGGALFF
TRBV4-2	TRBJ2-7	CASSQDRREEYEQYF
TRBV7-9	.	CASSPSGPDNEQFF
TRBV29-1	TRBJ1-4	CSVDGDRALVNEKLFF
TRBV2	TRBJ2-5	CASRPPRDRVETQYF
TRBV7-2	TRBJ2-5	CASSFQRGGETQYF
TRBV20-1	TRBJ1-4	CSAPKLAATNEKLFF
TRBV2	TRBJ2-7	CASREGSYGQYF
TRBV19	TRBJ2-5	CASSIGWVAGEETQYF
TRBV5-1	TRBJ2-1	CASSRAGANEQFF
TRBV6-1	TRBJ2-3	CASSDQDVPSDTQYF
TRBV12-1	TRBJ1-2	CASTARGARYGYTF
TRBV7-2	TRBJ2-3	CASSLALVLAGADTQYF
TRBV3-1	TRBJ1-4	CASSQTGRGEKLFF
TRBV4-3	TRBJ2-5	CASSQDRWASPLLQETQYF
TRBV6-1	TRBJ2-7	CASSRIPSKTPHEQYF
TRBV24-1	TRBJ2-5	CATSERNRVAEETQYF
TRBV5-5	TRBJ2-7	CASSRPGEPLYEQYF
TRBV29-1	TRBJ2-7	CSVEGGQGGEQYF
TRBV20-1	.	CSAYLVGSGSYEQYF
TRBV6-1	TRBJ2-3	CAGSESAGGWIYTQYF
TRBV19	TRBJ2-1	CASSIDSYNEQFF
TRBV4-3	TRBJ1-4	CASSQDSTGGEKLFF
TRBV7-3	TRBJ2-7	CASSSVAGYEQYF
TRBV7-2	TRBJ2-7	CASSSRGGPLASQYF
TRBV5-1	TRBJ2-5	CASSVYRGVETQYF
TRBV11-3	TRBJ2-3	CASSFSGGGLVDTQYF
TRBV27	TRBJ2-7	CASSLTVPPYEQYF
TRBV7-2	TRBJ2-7	CASSKKRTSSSYEQYF
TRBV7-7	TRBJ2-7	CASSPSGRGARKATEQYF
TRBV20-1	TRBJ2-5	CSAGDLEGPAQQTQYF
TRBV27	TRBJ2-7	CASSLQTNYEQYF
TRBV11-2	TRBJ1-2	CASGRDSFNRPNYGYTF
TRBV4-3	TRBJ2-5	CASNTRLGGEQYF